These 20 T cell receptor beta chains came from one sample sequenced in a study of T cell responses to AZD1222 COVID-19 vaccine (dated by TCRdb to 2020 to 2023). Explained via the paper, the time point label denotes: baseline before first vaccination. Receptors were amplified or captured by the immunoSEQ multiplex PCR assay. TCRdb obtained this table from immuneACCESS and retained in-frame rearrangements with V and J assigned. These tables miss some clones; where compared with another copy, unresolved V genes account for less than half of the shortfall, and the remainder is unexplained. In this sample the table shows 95,000 to 150,000 clones, about 89% of which occur a single time. The biggest ten clones account for approximately 27% of the sample. The sequenced sample was peripheral blood, obtained on day 0 of AZD1222 vaccination. The receptors originated from an adult in good health.

This clone showed up just a few times. J is TRBJ2-5 and V is TRBV27, with TRBD2 matching over 7 bases. The trim removed 4 bases at V and 5 bases at J, leaving 7 bases unmatched. In germline, CDR1 is MNHEY, CDR2 SMNVEV (reference sequence). The CDR3 extends over 14 amino acids. CDR3 bases: TGTGCCAGCAGTTCCTCAGACGGGAGGGAGACCCAGTACTTC. As protein: CASSSSDGRETQYF.

The V call is TRBV23-1, the J call TRBJ2-5, with D uncertain. Being an ORF, TRBV23-1 has a function that is uncertain. The V end lost 1 base, the J end lost 5 bases, and 8 bases lay between the germline ends. The CDR3 covers 13 residues. The CDR3 nucleotides read TGCGCCAGCAGTCAATATACGTTGGAGACCCAGTACTTC. Translated: CASSQYTLETQYF.

V is TRBV7-9 and J is TRBJ1-4; 9 nucleotides agree with TRBD1. With V trimmed by 4 bases and J by 8 bases, 5 bases remained unmatched. The germline gives CDR1 SEHNR, CDR2 FQNEAQ (reference sequence). The CDR3 extends over 14 amino acids. CDR3 region: CASSSGTGSEKLFF. The CDR3 region has the DNA TGTGCCAGCAGCTCCGGGACAGGGTCGGAAAAACTGTTTTTT.

This chain uses TRBV2 with TRBJ1-6; a possible D gene is TRBD1 (5 bases). Germline lookup yields CDR1 SNHLY and CDR2 FYNNEI. Trimming cost V 6 bases and J 5 bases, with 17 bases left between them. This CDR3 spans 16 amino acids. The CDR3 DNA is TGTGCCAGCAGAGAGGACCGACAGATTCATAATTCACCCCTCCACTTT. Translating gives CASREDRQIHNSPLHF.

The gene calls are TRBV7-6 and TRBJ2-6; D uncertain. This CDR3 is built from 15 residues. V was pared by 7 bases and J by 0 bases, with 10 bases between. Looked up from germline, CDR1 is SGHVS and CDR2 is FNYEAQ. The CDR3 DNA follows: TGTGCCAGCACCCCGTTGGTCTCTGGGGCCAACGTCCTGACTTTC. It is translated as CASTPLVSGANVLTF.

The chain uses TRBV4-1 and TRBJ1-5, with TRBD1 matching 7 bases. The CDR3 extends over 14 amino acids. Germline values: CDR1 MGHRA, CDR2 YSYEKL. The junction had 6 bases not matched to a gene; V was cut back by 4 bases and J by 6 bases. The CDR3 nucleotides are TGCGCCAGCAGCCCAGACAGGGCCGTTCAGCCCCAGCATTTT. Protein sequence: CASSPDRAVQPQHF.

The rearrangement uses TRBV6-6 and TRBJ1-2; 9 bases line up with TRBD1. CDR1 is MNHNY, CDR2 SVGAGI, per germline (reference sequence). CDR3 length: 14 amino acids. V lost 4 bases to trimming and J lost 6 bases; unmatched junction nucleotides: 6. The CDR3 region is CASSSGTGINGYTF. The CDR3 DNA is TGTGCCAGCAGTTCCGGGACAGGGATTAATGGCTACACCTTC.

The rearrangement uses TRBV15 and TRBJ2-1; TRBD2 agrees at 12 bases. Germline values: CDR1 LNHNV, CDR2 YYDKDF (reference sequence). V lost 1 base and J lost 5; bases outside the gene matches: 3. This CDR3 has 16 residues. The CDR3 region has the DNA TGTGCCACCAGCAGAGGACTAGCGGGGGCCAACAATGAGCAGTTCTTC. Protein product: CATSRGLAGANNEQFF.

The sample holds one count of this clone. This chain connects TRBV9 to TRBJ2-3, with 8 bases that match TRBD2. Germline assignment: CDR1 SGDLS and CDR2 YYNGEE. Trimming cost V 0 bases and J 3 bases; bases outside gene matches: 3. This CDR3 spans 15 amino acids. As DNA, the CDR3 is TGTGCCAGCAGCGTAGGGTCTAGCGGGACAGATACGCAGTATTTT. Protein: CASSVGSSGTDTQYF.

The V call is TRBV5-1, the J call TRBJ2-1, with 10 nucleotides matching TRBD2. V trimming: 2 bases; J trimming: 7 bases; junction bases outside the gene matches: 15. The CDR3 covers 18 residues. Germline CDR1 and CDR2: SGHRS and YFSETQ. Here the CDR3 DNA reads TGCGCCAGCAGCTTAGCACCCAAACCAGCGGGAGGGTCGAATGAGCAGTTCTTC. Its protein is CASSLAPKPAGGSNEQFF.

The rearrangement joins TRBV15 to TRBJ1-1, with a weak D call TRBD1 (5 bases). V lost 5 bases and J 10 bases, leaving 14 bases between the germline ends. The length of the CDR3 is 12 residues. CDR1 is LNHNV, CDR2 YYDKDF, per germline (reference sequence). The CDR3 bases are TGTGCCACCAGCTATAGCCGTCAGGGAGCTTTCTTT. It translates to CATSYSRQGAFF.

This clone came up once. The chain employs TRBV5-4 and TRBJ2-3; 12 bases fit TRBD2. Trimming took 4 bases from V and 1 from J; bases not matched to a gene: 7. Looked up from germline, CDR1 is SGHNT and CDR2 is YYREEE (reference sequence). The CDR3 is 17 amino acids. The DNA for the CDR3 is TGTGCCAGCAGCCTTCGGACTAGCGGGGCCGGCACAGATACGCAGTATTTT. It translates to CASSLRTSGAGTDTQYF. Looking up the rest from reference TRBV5-4 and TRBJ2-3 gives the full variable domain: ETGVTQSPTHLIKTRGQQVTLRCSSQSGHNTVSWYQQALGQGPQFIFQYYREEENGRGNFPPRFSGLQFPNYSSELNVNALELDDSALYLCASSLRTSGAGTDTQYFGPGTRLTVL.

The chain couples TRBV7-9 to TRBJ2-1; 9 bases map to TRBD2. Per germline, CDR1 SEHNR and CDR2 FQNEAQ (reference sequence). Trimming at V came to 6 bases and at J to 8 bases, leaving 8 bases not matched to a gene. CDR3 length: 14 residues. CDR3 region: CASRVAGVGDEQFF. The CDR3 coding sequence is TGTGCCAGCAGAGTAGCGGGAGTTGGTGATGAGCAGTTCTTC.

The rearrangement links TRBV7-9 to TRBJ1-5; TRBD1 might be the D (6 bases). Per the germline V gene, CDR1 is SEHNR and CDR2 is FQNEAQ (reference sequence). The CDR3 is 16 amino acids. Trimming left V 1 base short and J 2 bases short, with 12 bases between. CDR3 DNA sequence: TGTGCCAGCAGCTTAGGAGGGGGAGGGGGCAATCAGCCCCAGCATTTT. Its translation is CASSLGGGGGNQPQHF.

This clone has just a few counts. V is TRBV7-2 and J is TRBJ2-3, with D uncertain. Trimming removed 4 bases at V and 2 bases at J, with 4 bases between. This CDR3 spans 12 amino acids. Germline CDR1 SGHTA, CDR2 FQGNSA. CDR3 protein: CASSSFTDTQYF. The CDR3 region has the DNA TGTGCCAGCAGCTCTTTCACAGATACGCAGTATTTT.

In this sample, this clone turned up many times. CDR3 residues: CATSRDKSTGTKYF. The CDR3 DNA sequence: TGTGCCACCAGCAGAGACAAGTCGACGGGAACAAAGTACTTC. The V call is TRBV15, the J call TRBJ2-7, with D maybe TRBD2 (5 bases). Germline CDR1 and CDR2: LNHNV and YYDKDF (reference sequence). Trimming cost V 0 bases and J 11 bases, with 17 bases left between them. The CDR3 length is 14 residues. Complete variable domain (other parts from reference TRBV15 and TRBJ2-7): DAMVIQNPRYQVTQFGKPVTLSCSQTLNHNVMYWYQQKSSQAPKLLFHYYDKDFNNEADTPDNFQSRRPNTSFCFLDIRSPGLGDTAMYLCATSRDKSTGTKYFGPGTRLTVT.

The V and J genes are TRBV6-6 and TRBJ2-7; 12 positions match TRBD2. Looked up from germline, CDR1 is MNHNY and CDR2 is SVGAGI (reference sequence). This CDR3 region has 15 residues. V was pared by 6 bases and J by 3 bases, with 6 bases of the junction left unmatched. The chain's CDR3 is CASSSGLAGDYEQYF. The CDR3 DNA is TGTGCCAGCAGCTCGGGACTAGCGGGCGACTACGAGCAGTACTTC.

The chain links TRBV27 to TRBJ2-7; the D gene is possibly TRBD2 (6 bases). Trimming shortened V by 5 bases and J by 0 bases, and 14 bases separated the two germline ends. There are 15 residues in the CDR3. Germline CDR1 is MNHEY and CDR2 is SMNVEV (reference sequence). The CDR3 region has the DNA TGTGCCAGCAGTCTACGGCGGGACCACTCCTACGAGCAGTACTTC. This translates into CASSLRRDHSYEQYF.

This clone was seen a few times. The J gene is TRBJ2-3, the V gene TRBV9; D is uncertain. CDR3 size: 14 residues. CDR1 and CDR2 (germline): SGDLS, YYNGEE. Trimming left V 3 bases short and J 6 bases short, with 14 bases between. In DNA, the CDR3 is TGTGCCAGCAGCGCAGACCCCGCATCGGATACGCAGTATTTT. It specifies CASSADPASDTQYF.

The rearrangement uses TRBV5-1 and TRBJ1-1, with D maybe TRBD1 (5 bases). V lost 0 bases, J lost 2 bases, and 11 bases lay in between. The germline V gene has CDR1 SGHRS and CDR2 YFSETQ. This CDR3 has 15 amino acids. The CDR3 nucleotides read TGCGCCAGCAGCTTGGCCGCAGGGCGAAACACTGAAGCTTTCTTT. Encoded protein: CASSLAAGRNTEAFF.